Below are 7 T cell receptor beta chains sequenced from a single sample in a study of vaccination effects on CD4 cells after COVID-19. The protocol was immunoSEQ multiplex PCR, while the TCRdb copy is restricted to in-frame clones and leaves out a portion. The profile shows about 45,000 clones, 60% to 75% of them singletons. No cognate antigen is known for these TCRs. ViraFEST expansion of antigen-specific CD4+ T cells with viral peptide pools preceded sequencing. Cultured cells yielded isolated CD4+ T cells after nine to ten days. SARS-CoV-2 infection was confirmed by PCR in the person between March and December 2020. Sequenced material: CD4+ T cells from PBMCs cultured with a peptide pool, taken before COVID-19 vaccination. Every receptor here comes from a human donor who had a prior SARS-CoV-2 infection.

This clone was seen a single time. The rearrangement joins TRBV30 to TRBJ2-4; 11 nucleotides match TRBD2. CDR1 is GTSNPN and CDR2 is SVGIG in the germline V gene (reference sequence). Losses at the gene ends were 7 bases for V and 6 bases for J; bases not matched to a gene: 5. This CDR3 has 13 amino acids. The chain's CDR3 is CASDSGGANIQYF. The CDR3 nucleotides read TGTGCCTCAGATAGCGGGGGGGCAAACATTCAGTACTTC.

This clone was found a few times. This chain joins TRBV3-1 (or the pseudogene TRBV3-2) and TRBJ1-2; 7 bases fit TRBD1. CDR1 is LGHDT, CDR2 YNNKEL, per germline (reference sequence). After removal of 7 bases from V and 4 bases from J, the junction contained 9 bases not matched to a gene. The CDR3 runs to 14 residues. The CDR3 is CASTFAQGVYGYTF. The CDR3 DNA sequence: TGTGCCAGCACCTTCGCCCAGGGGGTCTATGGCTACACCTTC.

The rearrangement uses TRBV7-9 and TRBJ1-4; TRBD1 aligns across 9 bases. V shed 5 bases, J shed 8 bases, and the junction held 6 bases outside the gene matches. Germline CDR1 reads SEHNR; CDR2 reads FQNEAQ (reference sequence). The CDR3 has 14 amino acids. CDR3 sequence: CASSDTGGGEKLFF. The CDR3 DNA reads TGTGCCAGCAGCGACACAGGGGGCGGCGAAAAACTGTTTTTT.

This clone was detected a few times. This rearrangement joins TRBV2 to TRBJ2-7; a possible D gene is TRBD2 (5 bases). Trimming stripped 10 bases from V and 5 bases from J, with 12 bases between. Per germline, CDR1 SNHLY and CDR2 FYNNEI. The CDR3 consists of 11 residues. The CDR3 is CATMEENEQYF. In DNA, the CDR3 is TGTGCCACTATGGAGGAAAACGAGCAGTACTTC.

The chain joins TRBV7-8 to TRBJ1-1, with D maybe TRBD1 (6 bases). V was cut by 2 bases and J by 0 bases, with 10 bases left in between. Germline V gives CDR1 SGHVS, CDR2 FQNEAQ. This CDR3 region has 15 residues. The CDR3, as DNA: TGTGCCAGCAGCTTAAAGGACAGATTGAACACTGAAGCTTTCTTT. As protein: CASSLKDRLNTEAFF.

This chain uses TRBV5-6 with TRBJ1-6; a possible D gene is TRBD1 (5 bases). Germline lookup yields CDR1 SGHDT and CDR2 YYEEEE. This CDR3 has 14 residues. The V gene lost 3 bases and the J gene lost 5 bases, with 9 bases spanning the gap. The CDR3: CASSWGGDNSPLHF. The CDR3 DNA reads as TGTGCCAGCAGCTGGGGCGGAGATAATTCACCCCTCCACTTT.

This clone was detected a few times. The chain carries TRBV9 and TRBJ2-1, with a tentative D call TRBD1 (6 bases). Trimming pared 4 bases from V and 2 bases from J, leaving 19 bases between. The CDR3 has 17 residues. Per the germline V gene, CDR1 is SGDLS and CDR2 is YYNGEE. CDR3 loop: CASSLLGGGGTYNEQFF. DNA of the CDR3: TGTGCCAGCAGCCTACTTGGGGGCGGAGGAACCTACAATGAGCAGTTCTTC.